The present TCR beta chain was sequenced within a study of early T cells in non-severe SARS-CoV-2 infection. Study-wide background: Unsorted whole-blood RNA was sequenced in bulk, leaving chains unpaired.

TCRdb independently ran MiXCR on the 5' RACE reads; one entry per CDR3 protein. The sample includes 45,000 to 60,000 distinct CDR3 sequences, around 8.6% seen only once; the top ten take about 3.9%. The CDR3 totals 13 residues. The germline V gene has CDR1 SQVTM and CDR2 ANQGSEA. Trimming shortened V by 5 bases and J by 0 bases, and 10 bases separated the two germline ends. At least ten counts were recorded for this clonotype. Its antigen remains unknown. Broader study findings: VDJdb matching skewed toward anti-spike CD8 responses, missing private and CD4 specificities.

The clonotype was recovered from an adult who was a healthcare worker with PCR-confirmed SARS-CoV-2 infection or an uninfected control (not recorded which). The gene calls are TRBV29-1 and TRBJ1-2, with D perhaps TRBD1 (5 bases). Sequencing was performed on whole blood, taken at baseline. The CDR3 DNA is TGCAGCGTTTGGGACTCCACTAACTATGGCTACACCTTC. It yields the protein CSVWDSTNYGYTF. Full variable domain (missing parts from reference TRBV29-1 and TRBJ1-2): SAVISQKPSRDICQRGTSLTIQCQVDSQVTMMFWYRQQPGQSLTLIATANQGSEATYESGFVIDKFPISRPNLTFSTLTVSNMSPEDSSIYLCSVWDSTNYGYTFGSGTRLTVV.